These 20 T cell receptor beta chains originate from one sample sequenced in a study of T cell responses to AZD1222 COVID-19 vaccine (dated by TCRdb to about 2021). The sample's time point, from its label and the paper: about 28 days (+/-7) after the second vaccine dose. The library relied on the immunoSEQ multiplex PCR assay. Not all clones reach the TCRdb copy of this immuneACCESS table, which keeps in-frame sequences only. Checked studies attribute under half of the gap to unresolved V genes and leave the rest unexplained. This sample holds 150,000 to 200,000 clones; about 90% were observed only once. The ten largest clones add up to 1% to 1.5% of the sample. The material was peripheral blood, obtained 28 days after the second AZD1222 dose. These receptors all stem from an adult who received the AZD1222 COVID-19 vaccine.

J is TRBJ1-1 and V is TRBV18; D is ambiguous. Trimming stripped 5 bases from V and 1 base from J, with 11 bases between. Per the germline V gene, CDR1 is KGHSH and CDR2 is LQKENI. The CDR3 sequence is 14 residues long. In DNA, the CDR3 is TGTGCCAGCTCAGAAGTTGAGGGGAACACTGAAGCTTTCTTT. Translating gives CASSEVEGNTEAFF.

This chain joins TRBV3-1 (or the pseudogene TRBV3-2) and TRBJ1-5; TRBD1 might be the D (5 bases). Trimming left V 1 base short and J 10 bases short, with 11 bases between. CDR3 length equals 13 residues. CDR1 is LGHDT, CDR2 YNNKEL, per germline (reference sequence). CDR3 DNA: TGTGCCAGCAGCCAAGGGCAGGGTTCTCCCCAGCATTTT. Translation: CASSQGQGSPQHF.

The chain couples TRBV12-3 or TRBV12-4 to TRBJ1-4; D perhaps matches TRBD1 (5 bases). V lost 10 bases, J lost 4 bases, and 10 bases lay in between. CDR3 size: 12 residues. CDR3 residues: CATGGINEKLFF. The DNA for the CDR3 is TGTGCCACCGGGGGGATTAATGAAAAACTGTTTTTT.

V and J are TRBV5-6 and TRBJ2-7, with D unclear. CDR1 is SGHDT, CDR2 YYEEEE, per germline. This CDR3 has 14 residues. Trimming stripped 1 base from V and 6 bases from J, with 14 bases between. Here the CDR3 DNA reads TGTGCCAGCAGCTTGCTAAGGGTCGTCGGCGAGCAGTACTTC. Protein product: CASSLLRVVGEQYF.

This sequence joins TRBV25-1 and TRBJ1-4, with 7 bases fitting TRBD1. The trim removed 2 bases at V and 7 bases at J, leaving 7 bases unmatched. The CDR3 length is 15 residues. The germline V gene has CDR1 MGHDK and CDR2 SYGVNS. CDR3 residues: CASSEPRTGSEKLFF. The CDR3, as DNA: TGTGCCAGCAGTGAACCCAGGACAGGTAGTGAAAAACTGTTTTTT.

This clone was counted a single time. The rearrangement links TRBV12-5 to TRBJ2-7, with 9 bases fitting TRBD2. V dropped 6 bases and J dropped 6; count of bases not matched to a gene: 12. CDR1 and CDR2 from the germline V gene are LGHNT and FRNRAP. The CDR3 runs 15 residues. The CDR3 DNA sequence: TGTGCTAGTGGGCAGGTCGCGGGGGGGCTGGTCGAGCAGTACTTC. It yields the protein CASGQVAGGLVEQYF.

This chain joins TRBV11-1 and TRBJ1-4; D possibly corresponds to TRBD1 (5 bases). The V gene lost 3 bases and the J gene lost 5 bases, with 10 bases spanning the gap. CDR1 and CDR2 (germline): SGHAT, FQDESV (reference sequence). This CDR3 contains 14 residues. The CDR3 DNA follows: TGTGCCAGCAGCTTCGACAGTCGGAATGAAAAACTGTTTTTT. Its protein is CASSFDSRNEKLFF. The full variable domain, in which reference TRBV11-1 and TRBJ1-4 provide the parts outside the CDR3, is EAEVAQSPRYKITEKSQAVAFWCDPISGHATLYWYRQILGQGPELLVQFQDESVVDDSQLPKDRFSAERLKGVDSTLKIQPAELGDSAMYLCASSFDSRNEKLFFGSGTQLSVL.

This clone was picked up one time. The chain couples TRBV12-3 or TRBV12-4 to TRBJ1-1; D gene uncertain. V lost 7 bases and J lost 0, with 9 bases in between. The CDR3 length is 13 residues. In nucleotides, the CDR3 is TGTGCCAGCACCCCACAAGTGAACACTGAAGCTTTCTTT. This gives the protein CASTPQVNTEAFF.

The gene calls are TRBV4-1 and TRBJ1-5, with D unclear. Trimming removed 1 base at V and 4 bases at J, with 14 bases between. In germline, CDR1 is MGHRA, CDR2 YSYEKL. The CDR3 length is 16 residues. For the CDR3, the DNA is TGCGCCAGCAGCCAAGCCATACACTTGGGGAATCAGCCCCAGCATTTT. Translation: CASSQAIHLGNQPQHF.

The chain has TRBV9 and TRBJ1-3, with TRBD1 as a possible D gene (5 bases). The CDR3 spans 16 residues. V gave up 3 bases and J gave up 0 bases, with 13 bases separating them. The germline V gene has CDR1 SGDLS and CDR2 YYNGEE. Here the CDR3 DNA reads TGTGCCAGCAGCGGAACCGGACACAGCTCTGGAAACACCATATATTTT. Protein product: CASSGTGHSSGNTIYF. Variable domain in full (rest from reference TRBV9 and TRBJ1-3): DSGVTQTPKHLITATGQRVTLRCSPRSGDLSVYWYQQSLDQGLQFLIQYYNGEERAKGNILERFSAQQFPDLHSELNLSSLELGDSALYFCASSGTGHSSGNTIYFGEGSWLTVV.

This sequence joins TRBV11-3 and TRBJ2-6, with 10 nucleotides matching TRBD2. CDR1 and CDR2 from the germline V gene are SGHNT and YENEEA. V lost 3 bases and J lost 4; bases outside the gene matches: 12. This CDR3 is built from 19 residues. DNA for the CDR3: TGTGCCAGCAGCTTCGCCTCACTAGCGGGGAGTTCCGGGGCCAACGTCCTGACTTTC. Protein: CASSFASLAGSSGANVLTF.

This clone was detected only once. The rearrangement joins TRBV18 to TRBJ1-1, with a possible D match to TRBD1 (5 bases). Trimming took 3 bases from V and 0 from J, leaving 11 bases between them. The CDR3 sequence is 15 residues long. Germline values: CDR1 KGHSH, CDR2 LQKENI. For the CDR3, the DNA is TGTGCCAGCTCACCGATGGGGGTCATGAACACTGAAGCTTTCTTT. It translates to CASSPMGVMNTEAFF.

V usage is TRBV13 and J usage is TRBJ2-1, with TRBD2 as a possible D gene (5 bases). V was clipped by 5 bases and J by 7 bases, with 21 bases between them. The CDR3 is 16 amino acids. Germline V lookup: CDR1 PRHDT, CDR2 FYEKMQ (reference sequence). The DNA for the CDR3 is TGTGCCAGCAGCCCCAGGCAAAAACCCTCGGGGAATGAGCAGTTCTTC. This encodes CASSPRQKPSGNEQFF.

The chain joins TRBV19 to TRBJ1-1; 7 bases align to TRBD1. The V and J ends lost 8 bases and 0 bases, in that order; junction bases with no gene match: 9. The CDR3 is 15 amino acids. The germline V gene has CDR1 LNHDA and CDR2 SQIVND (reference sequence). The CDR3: CASVGDRLLNTEAFF. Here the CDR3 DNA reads TGTGCCAGTGTAGGGGACAGACTCTTGAACACTGAAGCTTTCTTT.

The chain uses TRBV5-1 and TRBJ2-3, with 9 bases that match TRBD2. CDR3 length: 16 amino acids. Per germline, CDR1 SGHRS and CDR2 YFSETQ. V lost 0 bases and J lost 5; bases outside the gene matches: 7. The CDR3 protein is CASSLDLAGRGDTQYF. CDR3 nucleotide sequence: TGCGCCAGCAGCTTGGATCTAGCGGGGCGAGGAGATACGCAGTATTTT.

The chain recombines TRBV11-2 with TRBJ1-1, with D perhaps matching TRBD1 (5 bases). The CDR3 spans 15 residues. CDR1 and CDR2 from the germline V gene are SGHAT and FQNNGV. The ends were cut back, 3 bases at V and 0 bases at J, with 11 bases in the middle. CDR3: CASSFTGGVNTEAFF. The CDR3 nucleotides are TGTGCCAGCAGCTTTACGGGGGGGGTGAACACTGAAGCTTTCTTT.

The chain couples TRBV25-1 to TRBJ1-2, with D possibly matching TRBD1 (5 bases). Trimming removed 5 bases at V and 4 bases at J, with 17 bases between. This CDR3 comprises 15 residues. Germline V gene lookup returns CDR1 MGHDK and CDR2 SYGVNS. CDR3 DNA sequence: TGTGCCAGCAGTCCCCCGGACATTCTCATCTATGGCTACACCTTC. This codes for CASSPPDILIYGYTF.

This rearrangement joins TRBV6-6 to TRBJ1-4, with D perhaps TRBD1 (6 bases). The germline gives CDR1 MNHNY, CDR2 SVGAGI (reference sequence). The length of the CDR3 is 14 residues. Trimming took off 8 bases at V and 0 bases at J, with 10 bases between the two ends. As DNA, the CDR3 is TGTGCCAGCTTGCGGACAGCAACTAATGAAAAACTGTTTTTT. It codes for CASLRTATNEKLFF.

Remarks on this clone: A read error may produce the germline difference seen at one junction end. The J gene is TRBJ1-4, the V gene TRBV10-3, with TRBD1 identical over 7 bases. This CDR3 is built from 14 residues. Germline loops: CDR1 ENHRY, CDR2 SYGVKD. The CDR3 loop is CAISGDSTTEKLFF. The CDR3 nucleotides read TGTGCCATCAGTGGGGACAGCACTACTGAAAAACTGTTTTTT.

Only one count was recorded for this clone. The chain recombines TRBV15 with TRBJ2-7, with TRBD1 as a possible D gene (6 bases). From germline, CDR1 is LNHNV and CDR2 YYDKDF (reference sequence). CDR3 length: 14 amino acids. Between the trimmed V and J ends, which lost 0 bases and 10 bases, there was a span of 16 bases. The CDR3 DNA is TGTGCCACCAGCAGAGAGGCAGGGGCGCCAGCCCAGTACTTC. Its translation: CATSREAGAPAQYF.